This T cell receptor beta chain originates from a study of blood T cell repertoires in COVID-19. Study-wide background: Nucleic acid was either cDNA or gDNA, and it came from T cells, B-cell-depleted T cells, or PBMCs.

Data came from immunoSEQ multiplex PCR; TCRdb stores just in-frame clones and leaves some out. Of some 220,000 clones listed, more than 80% are singletons. Germline V gene data show CDR1 as LGHDT and CDR2 as YNNKEL (reference sequence). Trimming took 3 bases from V and 1 from J, leaving 14 bases between them. The CDR3 has 16 amino acids. This clonotype was obtained from a human donor in a cohort sampled during active COVID-19. Material: peripheral blood. The chain combines TRBV3-1 (or the pseudogene TRBV3-2) with TRBJ2-3, with TRBD2 as a possible D gene (6 bases). The CDR3 DNA reads as TGTGCCAGCAGCCAGGGCCCGGGAGCCCGCACAGATACGCAGTATTTT. Encoded protein: CASSQGPGARTDTQYF.